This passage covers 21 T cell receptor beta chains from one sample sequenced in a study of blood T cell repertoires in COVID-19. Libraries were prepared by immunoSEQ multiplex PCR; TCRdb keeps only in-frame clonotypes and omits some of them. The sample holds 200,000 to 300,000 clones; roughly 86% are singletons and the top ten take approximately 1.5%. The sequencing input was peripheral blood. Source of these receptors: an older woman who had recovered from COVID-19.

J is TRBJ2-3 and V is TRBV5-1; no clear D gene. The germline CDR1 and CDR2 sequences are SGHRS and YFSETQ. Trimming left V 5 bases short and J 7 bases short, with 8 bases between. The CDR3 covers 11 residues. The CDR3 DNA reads TGCGCCAGCAGGAACTCGAATACGCAGTATTTT. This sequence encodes CASRNSNTQYF. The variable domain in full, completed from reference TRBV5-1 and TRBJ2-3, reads KAGVTQTPRYLIKTRGQQVTLSCSPISGHRSVSWYQQTPGQGLQFLFEYFSETQRNKGNFPGRFSGRQFSNSRSEMNVSTLELGDSALYLCASRNSNTQYFGPGTRLTVL.

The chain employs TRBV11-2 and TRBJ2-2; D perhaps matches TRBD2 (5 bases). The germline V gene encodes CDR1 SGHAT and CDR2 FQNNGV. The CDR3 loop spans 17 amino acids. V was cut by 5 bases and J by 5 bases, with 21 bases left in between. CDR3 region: CASSRRSGTSWTGELFF. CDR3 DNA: TGTGCCAGCAGCCGCCGATCGGGAACGTCGTGGACCGGGGAGCTGTTTTTT. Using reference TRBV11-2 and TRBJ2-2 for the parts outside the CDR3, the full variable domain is EAGVAQSPRYKIIEKRQSVAFWCNPISGHATLYWYQQILGQGPKLLIQFQNNGVVDDSQLPKDRFSAERLKGVDSTLKIQPAKLEDSAVYLCASSRRSGTSWTGELFFGEGSRLTVL.

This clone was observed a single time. The CDR3 DNA is TGTGCCAGCAGCTTACGGAGCGGGGGGCTCGGTAGCTCCTACAATGAGCAGTTCTTC. It specifies CASSLRSGGLGSSYNEQFF. V is TRBV7-9 and J is TRBJ2-1; 9 nucleotides align to TRBD2. Germline CDR1 SEHNR, CDR2 FQNEAQ (reference sequence). The V segment lost 2 bases and the J segment 0 bases; nucleotides outside the gene matches: 11. CDR3 length: 19 residues.

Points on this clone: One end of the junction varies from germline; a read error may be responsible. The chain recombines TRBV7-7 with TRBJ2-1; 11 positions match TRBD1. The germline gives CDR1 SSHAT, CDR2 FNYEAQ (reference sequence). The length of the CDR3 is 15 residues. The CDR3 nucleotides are TGTGCTAGCAGCAGGGGACAGGGGGTCTACAATGAGCAGTTCTTC. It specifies CASSRGQGVYNEQFF.

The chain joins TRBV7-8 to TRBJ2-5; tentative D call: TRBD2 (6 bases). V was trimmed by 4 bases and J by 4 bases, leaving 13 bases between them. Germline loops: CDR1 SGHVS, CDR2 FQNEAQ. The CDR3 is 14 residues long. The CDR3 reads CASSSSGRGETQYF. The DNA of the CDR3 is TGTGCCAGCAGCTCCAGTGGGCGGGGAGAGACCCAGTACTTC. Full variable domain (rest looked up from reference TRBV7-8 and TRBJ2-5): GAGVSQSPRYKVAKRGQDVALRCDPISGHVSLFWYQQALGQGPEFLTYFQNEAQLDKSGLPSDRFFAERPEGSVSTLKIQRTQQEDSAVYLCASSSSGRGETQYFGPGTRLLVL.

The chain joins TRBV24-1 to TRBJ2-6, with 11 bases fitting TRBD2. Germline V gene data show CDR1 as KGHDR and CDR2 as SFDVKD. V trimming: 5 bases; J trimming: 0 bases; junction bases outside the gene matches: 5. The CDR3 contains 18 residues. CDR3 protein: CATSVTSGGRSGANVLTF. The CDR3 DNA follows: TGTGCCACCAGTGTCACTAGCGGGGGTCGCTCTGGGGCCAACGTCCTGACTTTC.

The CDR3 region is CASSSFHSGGEETQYF. CDR3 sequence (DNA): TGCGCCAGCAGCTCCTTCCATAGCGGGGGGGAAGAGACCCAGTACTTC. This chain joins TRBV5-1 and TRBJ2-5; 11 positions match TRBD2. V was pared by 3 bases and J by 3 bases, with 7 bases of the junction left unmatched. From germline, CDR1 is SGHRS and CDR2 YFSETQ. The CDR3 extends over 16 amino acids. Drawing the rest from reference TRBV5-1 and TRBJ2-5, the complete variable domain is KAGVTQTPRYLIKTRGQQVTLSCSPISGHRSVSWYQQTPGQGLQFLFEYFSETQRNKGNFPGRFSGRQFSNSRSEMNVSTLELGDSALYLCASSSFHSGGEETQYFGPGTRLLVL.

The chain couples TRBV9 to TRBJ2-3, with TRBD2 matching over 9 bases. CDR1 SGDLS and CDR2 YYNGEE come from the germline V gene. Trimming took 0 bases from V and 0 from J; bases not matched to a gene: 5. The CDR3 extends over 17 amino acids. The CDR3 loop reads CASSVGGGDPSTDTQYF. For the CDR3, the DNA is TGTGCCAGCAGCGTAGGCGGGGGGGATCCTAGCACAGATACGCAGTATTTT.

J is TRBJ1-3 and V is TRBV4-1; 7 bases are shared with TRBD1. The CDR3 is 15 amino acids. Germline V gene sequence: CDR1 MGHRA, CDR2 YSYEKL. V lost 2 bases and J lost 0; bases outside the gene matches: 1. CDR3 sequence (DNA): TGCGCCAGCAGCCAACGACAGGGCTCTGGAAACACCATATATTTT. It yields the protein CASSQRQGSGNTIYF.

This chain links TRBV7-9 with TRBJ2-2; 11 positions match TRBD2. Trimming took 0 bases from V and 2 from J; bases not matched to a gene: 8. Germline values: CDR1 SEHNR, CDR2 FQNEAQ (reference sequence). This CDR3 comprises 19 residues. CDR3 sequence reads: CASSLATVAGGLNTGELFF. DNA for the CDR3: TGTGCCAGCAGCTTAGCCACCGTAGCGGGGGGGCTCAACACCGGGGAGCTGTTTTTT.

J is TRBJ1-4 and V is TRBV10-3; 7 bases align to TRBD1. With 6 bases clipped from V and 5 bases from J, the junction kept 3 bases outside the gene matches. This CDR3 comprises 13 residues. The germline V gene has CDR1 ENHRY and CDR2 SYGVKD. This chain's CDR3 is CAISQGQNEKLFF. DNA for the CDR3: TGTGCCATCAGCCAGGGACAGAATGAAAAACTGTTTTTT.

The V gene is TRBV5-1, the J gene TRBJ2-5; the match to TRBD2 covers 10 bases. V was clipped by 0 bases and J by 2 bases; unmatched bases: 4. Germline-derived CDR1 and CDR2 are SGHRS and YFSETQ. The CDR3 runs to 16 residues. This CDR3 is CASSLDPAGGQETQYF. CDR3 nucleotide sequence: TGCGCCAGCAGCTTGGATCCAGCGGGGGGGCAAGAGACCCAGTACTTC.

CDR3 nucleotides: TGTGCCAGTAGTATGCAGATTAGCAATCAGCCCCAGCATTTT. Its translation is CASSMQISNQPQHF. The chain uses TRBV19 and TRBJ1-5; D unresolved. The V gene's germline CDR1 is LNHDA and CDR2 SQIVND (reference sequence). The CDR3 runs to 14 residues. V lost 3 bases, J lost 0 bases, and 6 bases lay in between. Drawing the rest from reference TRBV19 and TRBJ1-5, the complete variable domain is DGGITQSPKYLFRKEGQNVTLSCEQNLNHDAMYWYRQDPGQGLRLIYYSQIVNDFQKGDIAEGYSVSREKKESFPLTVTSAQKNPTAFYLCASSMQISNQPQHFGDGTRLSIL.

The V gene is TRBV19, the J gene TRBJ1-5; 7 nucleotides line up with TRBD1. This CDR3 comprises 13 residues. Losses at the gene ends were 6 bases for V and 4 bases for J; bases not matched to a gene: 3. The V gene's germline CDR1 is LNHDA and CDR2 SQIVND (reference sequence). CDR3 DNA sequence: TGTGCCAGTAGAAAGGACAGGAATCAGCCCCAGCATTTT. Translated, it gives CASRKDRNQPQHF.

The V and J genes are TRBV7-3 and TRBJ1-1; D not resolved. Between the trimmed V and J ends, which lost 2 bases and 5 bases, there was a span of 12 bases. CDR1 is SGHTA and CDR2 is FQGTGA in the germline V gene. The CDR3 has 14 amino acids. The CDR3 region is CASSLQVSGTEAFF. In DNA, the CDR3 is TGTGCCAGCAGCTTACAGGTGTCTGGAACTGAAGCTTTCTTT.

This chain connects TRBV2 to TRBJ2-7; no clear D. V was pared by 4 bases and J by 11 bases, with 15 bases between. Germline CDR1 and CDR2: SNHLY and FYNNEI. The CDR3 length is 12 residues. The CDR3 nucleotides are TGTGCCAGCAGTGGTAGCCAAACGAAGGAGTACTTC. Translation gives CASSGSQTKEYF. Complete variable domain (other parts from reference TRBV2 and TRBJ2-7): EPEVTQTPSHQVTQMGQEVILRCVPISNHLYFYWYRQILGQKVEFLVSFYNNEISEKSEIFDDQFSVERPDGSNFTLKIRSTKLEDSAMYFCASSGSQTKEYFGPGTRLTVT.

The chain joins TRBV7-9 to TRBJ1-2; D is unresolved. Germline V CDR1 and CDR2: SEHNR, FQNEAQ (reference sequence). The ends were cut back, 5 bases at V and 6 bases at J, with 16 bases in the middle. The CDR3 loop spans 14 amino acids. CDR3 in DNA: TGTGCCAGCAGCCGGGATGGACCCTACCATGGCTACACCTTC. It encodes CASSRDGPYHGYTF.

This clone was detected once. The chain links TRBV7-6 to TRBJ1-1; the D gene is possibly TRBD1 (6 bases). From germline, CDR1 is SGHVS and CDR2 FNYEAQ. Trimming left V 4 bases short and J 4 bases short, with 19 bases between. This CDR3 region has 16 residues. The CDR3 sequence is CASSSRGAQISTEAFF. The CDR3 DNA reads TGTGCCAGCAGCTCGCGGGGGGCGCAGATTAGCACTGAAGCTTTCTTT.

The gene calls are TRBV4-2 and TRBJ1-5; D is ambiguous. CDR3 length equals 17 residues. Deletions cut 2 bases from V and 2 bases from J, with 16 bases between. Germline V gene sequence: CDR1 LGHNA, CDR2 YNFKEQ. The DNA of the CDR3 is TGTGCCAGCAGCCAATCCACAGCCGTCAATGGCAATCAGCCCCAGCATTTT. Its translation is CASSQSTAVNGNQPQHF.

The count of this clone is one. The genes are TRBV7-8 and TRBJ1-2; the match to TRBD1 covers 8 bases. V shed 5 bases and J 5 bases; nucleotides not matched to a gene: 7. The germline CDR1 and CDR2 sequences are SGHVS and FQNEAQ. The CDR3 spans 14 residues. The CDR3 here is CASSPRTGRYGYTF. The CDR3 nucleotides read TGTGCCAGCAGCCCCCGGACAGGGAGGTATGGCTACACCTTC.

As DNA, the CDR3 is TGTGCCAGCACAACGGGGGGAGGCATTCAGTACTTC. This codes for CASTTGGGIQYF. The V and J genes are TRBV5-4 and TRBJ2-4; 7 nucleotides match TRBD2. The germline CDR1 and CDR2 sequences are SGHNT and YYREEE (reference sequence). The CDR3 has 12 residues. V gave up 6 bases and J gave up 9 bases; unmatched junction bases: 6.